This T cell receptor (beta chain) was found in a study of cytomegalovirus exposure and HLA in healthy donors. In the study overall: Early released data had tens of millions of unique TCRs, all coming from HLA-typed donors.

This clone was observed a few times. PCR used 60 Vbeta primers and 13 Jbeta primers. TCRdb keeps only in-frame clones here, not all; method: immunoSEQ multiplex PCR. This table has fewer than 150,000 clones, 70% to 75% appearing once. Material: PBMCs. The TCR sequence derives from a man younger than 40 in good health and CMV-seronegative.

As DNA, the CDR3 is TGTGCCAGCTCACCACAACAGGTTGGTAACAATCAGCCCCAGCATTTT. Its protein product is CASSPQQVGNNQPQHF. The V gene is TRBV18, the J gene TRBJ1-5; weak D call: TRBD1 (5 bases). Deletions cut 1 base from V and 3 bases from J, with 13 bases between. The germline gives CDR1 KGHSH, CDR2 LQKENI. This CDR3 is 16 amino acids long.